The 15 T cell receptor beta chains below all came from one sample that was sequenced in a study of blood T cells in healthy people across ages. A second PCR, run for about 7 to 12 cycles, used a sample-barcoded 5' primer plus a J-beta primer mix. TCRdb ran MiXCR on the 5' RACE reads and lists one entry per CDR3 protein. The sample records some 1.6 million distinct CDR3 sequences, approximately 32% being singletons. Sequencing was carried out using blood. The source is a woman aged 25 to 39 in good health.

This chain joins TRBV2 and TRBJ2-1; the D gene is possibly TRBD2 (5 bases). Trimming took 6 bases from V and 5 from J, leaving 11 bases between them. The CDR3 contains 13 residues. Germline CDR1 and CDR2: SNHLY and FYNNEI. The CDR3 spells CASSGGQHNEQFF. The CDR3 bases are TGTGCCAGCAGCGGCGGGCAGCACAATGAGCAGTTCTTC.

As to this clonotype: The junction does not match germline at one end; this may be a read error. The chain employs TRBV27 and TRBJ2-5; perhaps TRBD1 as D (6 bases). The last part of the DNA fits TRBJ2-7 better; the J call may be wrong. The CDR3 length is 14 residues. Germline assignment: CDR1 MNHEY and CDR2 SMNVEV (reference sequence). The CDR3 protein is CASRLLQGSHEQYF. CDR3 nucleotide sequence: TGTGCCAGCAGGTTATTACAGGGTTCCCACGAGCAGTACTTC.

The chain recombines TRBV6-1 with TRBJ1-6, with no clear D. Trimming left V 6 bases short and J 7 bases short, with 19 bases between. Germline-derived CDR1 and CDR2 are MNHNS and SASEGT. CDR3 size: 16 residues. The CDR3 coding sequence is TGTGCCAGCAGCCCCAAGCCTCAAGATCGGAATTCACCCCTCCACTTT. Translated: CASSPKPQDRNSPLHF.

The V gene is TRBV11-2, the J gene TRBJ2-5; possibly TRBD2 for D (6 bases). Trimming took 6 bases from V and 5 from J, leaving 19 bases between them. Germline-derived CDR1 and CDR2 are SGHAT and FQNNGV. This CDR3 contains 15 residues. The CDR3 sequence: CASSGGTSGVETQYF. The CDR3 coding sequence is TGTGCCAGCAGTGGAGGGACCTCCGGGGTGGAGACCCAGTACTTC.

This clonotype was counted between two and nine times. The chain uses TRBV4-1 and TRBJ1-2, with TRBD1 matching 7 bases. Trimming at V came to 5 bases and at J to 2 bases, leaving 8 bases not matched to a gene. Per the germline V gene, CDR1 is MGHRA and CDR2 is YSYEKL. The CDR3 sequence is 15 residues long. This CDR3 is CASSAPGQRNYGYTF. The DNA for the CDR3 is TGCGCCAGCAGCGCTCCGGGACAGAGAAACTATGGCTACACCTTC.

This chain connects TRBV2 to TRBJ2-7; 9 nucleotides align to TRBD1. CDR1 and CDR2 from the germline V gene are SNHLY and FYNNEI. This CDR3 is 13 amino acids long. V lost 7 bases and J lost 7; bases outside the gene matches: 8. CDR3 bases: TGTGCCAGCAAACTACAGGGGGCAGTGGAGCAGTACTTC. It encodes CASKLQGAVEQYF.

This clonotype was observed a few times. This sequence may be a read error, since a much larger clone differs from it by one base. The chain carries TRBV29-1 and TRBJ2-3, with unresolved D. The V gene's germline CDR1 is SQVTM and CDR2 ANQGSEA. This CDR3 has 13 residues. CDR3: CSVHSGFADTPYF. As DNA, the CDR3 is TGCAGCGTCCACAGTGGGTTTGCAGATACGCCGTATTTT.

This clonotype was observed a few times. The chain joins TRBV30 to TRBJ2-1; the D is unclear. CDR3 size: 10 residues. Germline V lookup: CDR1 GTSNPN, CDR2 SVGIG (reference sequence). V lost 2 bases, J lost 10 bases, and 6 bases lay in between. CDR3: CAWSKREQFF. CDR3 nucleotide sequence: TGTGCCTGGAGTAAAAGGGAGCAGTTCTTC.

This chain uses TRBV4-1 with TRBJ1-5; D is possibly TRBD1 (6 bases). Germline V lookup: CDR1 MGHRA, CDR2 YSYEKL. The CDR3 covers 17 residues. V lost 0 bases, J lost 0 bases, and 12 bases lay in between. CDR3 residues: CASSQDVRTDSNQPQHF. The CDR3 nucleotides are TGCGCCAGCAGCCAAGATGTAAGGACAGATAGCAATCAGCCCCAGCATTTT.

The chain links TRBV20-1 to TRBJ2-3; 8 bases are a match to TRBD1. J lost 7 bases, V lost 3 bases, and 12 bases had no gene match. CDR3 size: 15 residues. Germline V lookup: CDR1 DFQATT, CDR2 SNEGSKA (reference sequence). The CDR3 DNA follows: TGCAGTGCTAGGGAAGGCCAGGGGGCGAGAAATACGCAGTATTTT. Translated: CSAREGQGARNTQYF.

This clonotype turned up a few times. The chain is built from TRBV28 and TRBJ2-1; TRBD2 matches at 9 bases. V lost 5 bases and J lost 7; bases outside the gene matches: 12. The CDR3 loop spans 16 amino acids. Germline CDR1 MDHEN, CDR2 SYDVKM. CDR3 residues: CASSLVLAGGENEQFF. In DNA form, the CDR3 reads TGTGCCAGCAGTCTCGTACTAGCGGGTGGTGAGAATGAGCAGTTCTTC.

In its sample, this clonotype was seen a few times. This sequence joins TRBV7-8 and TRBJ2-3; D perhaps matches TRBD2 (6 bases). Trimming pared 5 bases from V and 5 bases from J, leaving 20 bases between. Germline values: CDR1 SGHVS, CDR2 FQNEAQ. The CDR3 spans 16 residues. The CDR3 DNA reads TGTGCCAGCAGCCTCGAAGTGCCGGGAGAGGGAGATACGCAGTATTTT. Protein: CASSLEVPGEGDTQYF.

This clonotype was observed at least ten times. The chain recombines TRBV20-1 with TRBJ2-5, with TRBD1 matching over 7 bases. In germline, CDR1 is DFQATT, CDR2 SNEGSKA (reference sequence). CDR3 length: 10 amino acids. Trimming at V came to 5 bases and at J to 7 bases, leaving 1 base not matched to a gene. The CDR3 protein is CSADRVTQYF. The CDR3 bases are TGCAGTGCTGACAGGGTGACCCAGTACTTC.

This clonotype was found a few times. V usage is TRBV14 and J usage is TRBJ2-1; 8 bases match TRBD1. Germline loops: CDR1 SGHDN, CDR2 FVKESK. V was clipped by 1 base and J by 9 bases; unmatched bases: 11. The CDR3 runs to 16 residues. The CDR3 region has the DNA TGTGCCAGCAGCCAAGGGGGACAGGTGATGGACGGTGAGCAGTTCTTC. Its translation: CASSQGGQVMDGEQFF.

V is TRBV11-2 and J is TRBJ2-1, with 9 nucleotides matching TRBD1. Germline V gene lookup returns CDR1 SGHAT and CDR2 FQNNGV. CDR3 length: 15 residues. V dropped 6 bases and J dropped 6; count of bases not matched to a gene: 9. The CDR3 nucleotides read TGTGCCAGCAGTCCCCGGGACAGGGCCCTCAATGAGCAGTTCTTC. Translation: CASSPRDRALNEQFF.